One sample yielded the 22 T cell receptor beta chains listed below, sequenced in a study of post-analysis software for immune sequencing data. Their antigens are not known. TCR beta libraries were prepared from cDNA with unique molecular identifiers. Using its own MiXCR run on the PCR reads, TCRdb lists one record per CDR3 protein. Of about 620,000 distinct CDR3 sequences listed, about 44% are singletons. Study-wide results and limits: There were a few TRBV segments more frequent in patients than controls, and TRBV5-6, TRBV5-1 and TRBV20-1 were among them.

Source material: blood. The receptors shown here come from a girl aged 10 to 17 with multiple sclerosis.

CDR3 DNA: TGCATTACAACATGGGACCCTACGGAGCAGTACTTC. Its translation is CITTWDPTEQYF. The gene calls are TRBV20-1 and TRBJ2-4; either TRBD1 or TRBD2 may fit D (5 bases each). Germline V CDR1 and CDR2: DFQATT, SNEGSKA (reference sequence). This CDR3 has 12 amino acids.

The chain uses TRBV5-1 and TRBJ1-1; the D gene is possibly TRBD1 (5 bases). Germline CDR1 SGHRS, CDR2 YFSETQ. V was clipped by 7 bases and J by 1 base, with 14 bases between them. The CDR3 has 14 amino acids. The CDR3 loop is CASLQGGANTEAFF. CDR3 coding DNA: TGCGCCAGCCTGCAGGGTGGAGCGAACACTGAAGCTTTCTTT.

This clonotype occurred many times. The chain is built from TRBV12-3 or TRBV12-4 and TRBJ2-1; 7 nucleotides match TRBD2. V shed 4 bases and J 6 bases; nucleotides not matched to a gene: 3. CDR3 length equals 13 residues. CDR3 region: CASSSTSINEQFF. DNA of the CDR3: TGTGCCAGCAGTTCGACTAGCATCAATGAGCAGTTCTTC.

DNA of the CDR3: TGCGCCAGCACCATGCCGTGGGGGTCCACAGATACGCAGTATTTT. As protein: CASTMPWGSTDTQYF. The V gene is TRBV5-1, the J gene TRBJ2-3, with D perhaps matching TRBD1 or TRBD2 (5 bases each). This CDR3 region has 15 residues. Germline CDR1 reads SGHRS; CDR2 reads YFSETQ. Trimming removed 6 bases from V and 2 bases from J, with 16 bases in between.

The rearrangement joins TRBV12-3 or TRBV12-4 to TRBJ2-5; D perhaps matches TRBD2 (5 bases). The germline V and J ends were trimmed by 4 bases and 8 bases, with 14 bases remaining between them. The length of the CDR3 is 13 residues. The CDR3 DNA is TGTGCCAGCAGTTCCCGGGATTATGGTACCCAGTACTTC. Its protein product is CASSSRDYGTQYF.

In this sample, this clonotype turned up a few times. The V and J genes are TRBV12-3 or TRBV12-4 and TRBJ2-1; tentative D call: TRBD2 (5 bases). V dropped 5 bases and J dropped 2 bases, with 7 bases sitting between them. The CDR3 sequence is 13 residues long. CDR3: CASSSGTYNEQFF. The CDR3 coding sequence is TGTGCCAGCAGTAGCGGAACCTACAATGAGCAGTTCTTC.

V and J are TRBV7-9 and TRBJ1-2; D might be TRBD1 (6 bases). CDR1 is SEHNR and CDR2 is FQNEAQ in the germline V gene (reference sequence). The CDR3 contains 14 residues. V dropped 2 bases and J dropped 2 bases, with 9 bases sitting between them. The CDR3 is CASSLPTGNYGYTF. The CDR3 DNA reads as TGTGCCAGCAGCTTACCAACAGGGAACTATGGCTACACCTTC. Full variable domain (outside the CDR3, taken from reference TRBV7-9 and TRBJ1-2): DTGVSQNPRHKITKRGQNVTFRCDPISEHNRLYWYRQTLGQGPEFLTYFQNEAQLEKSRLLSDRFSAERPKGSFSTLEIQRTEQGDSAMYLCASSLPTGNYGYTFGSGTRLTVV.

This clonotype has only a few counts. CDR3 nucleotides: TGTGCCAGCAGTCCGGACAGGGCCACTGAAGCTTTCTTT. This codes for CASSPDRATEAFF. This chain links TRBV12-3 or TRBV12-4 with TRBJ1-1, with 8 bases fitting TRBD1. The CDR3 has 13 amino acids. The J segment lost 4 bases and the V segment lost 5 bases, leaving 3 bases of the junction unmatched.

The chain is built from TRBV7-2 and TRBJ2-5; D is perhaps TRBD1 (5 bases). From germline, CDR1 is SGHTA and CDR2 FQGNSA. This CDR3 spans 14 amino acids. Trimming pared 4 bases from V and 5 bases from J, leaving 14 bases between. The CDR3 sequence: CASSSWLGPETQYF. The CDR3 coding sequence is TGTGCCAGCAGCTCCTGGTTGGGGCCGGAGACCCAGTACTTC.

The chain links TRBV6-2 or TRBV6-3 to TRBJ2-5; 7 bases are shared with TRBD1. The DNA end favors TRBJ2-7, so the J call may be wrong. From germline, CDR1 is MNHEY and CDR2 SVGEGT. The CDR3 runs 14 residues. The CDR3 loop reads CASRSDREVDEQYF. DNA of the CDR3: TGTGCCAGCAGATCCGACAGGGAAGTCGACGAGCAGTACTTC.

This clonotype was detected only a few times. The chain links TRBV11-3 to TRBJ2-1; 7 nucleotides agree with TRBD1. CDR3 length: 15 residues. Germline CDR1 and CDR2: SGHNT and YENEEA. V was pared by 0 bases and J by 6 bases, with 5 bases of the junction left unmatched. This CDR3 reads CASSLERGPSNEQFF. CDR3 nucleotides: TGTGCCAGCAGCTTAGAGAGGGGGCCCTCCAATGAGCAGTTCTTC.

This clonotype has just a few counts. The chain uses TRBV12-3 or TRBV12-4 and TRBJ2-3, with 9 bases matching TRBD2. V trimming: 8 bases; J trimming: 1 base; junction bases outside the gene matches: 4. The CDR3 is 14 amino acids. CDR3 in amino acids: CASLRTSGTDTQYF. The CDR3 nucleotides read TGTGCCAGCCTGCGGACTAGCGGCACAGATACGCAGTATTTT.

The rearrangement uses TRBV5-1 and TRBJ2-7, with D possibly TRBD2 on 5 matching bases. The end of the DNA aligns better with TRBJ2-5, so the J call may be wrong. CDR1 is SGHRS, CDR2 YFSETQ, per germline. The CDR3 runs 16 residues. The CDR3 sequence is CASSLAGGLQRETQYF. DNA of the CDR3: TGCGCCAGCAGCTTGGCCGGCGGGCTCCAGCGGGAGACCCAGTACTTC.

The J gene is TRBJ2-6, the V gene TRBV10-3, with D maybe TRBD1 (5 bases). This CDR3 region has 14 residues. Germline V lookup: CDR1 ENHRY, CDR2 SYGVKD. V shed 6 bases and J shed 0 bases, with 6 bases lying between them. The CDR3 region has the DNA TGTGCCATCAGGGACAACTCTGGGGCCAACGTCCTGACTTTC. It yields the protein CAIRDNSGANVLTF.

The chain uses TRBV15 and TRBJ2-5, with TRBD2 matching 12 bases. The germline V gene encodes CDR1 LNHNV and CDR2 YYDKDF (reference sequence). CDR3 length equals 15 residues. V was pared by 1 base and J by 5 bases, with 2 bases of the junction left unmatched. CDR3 DNA sequence: TGTGCCACCAGCAGAGTTCTAGCGGGGGGGGAGACCCAGTACTTC. Translation gives CATSRVLAGGETQYF.

The V call is TRBV6-2 or TRBV6-3, the J call TRBJ2-3; D gene uncertain. Germline CDR1 MNHEY, CDR2 SVGEGT. The CDR3 consists of 13 residues. V was shortened by 5 bases and J by 3 bases, with 9 bases between the two germline ends. The CDR3 DNA reads TGTGCCAGCAGTCGATTACAGACAGATACGCAGTATTTT. It specifies CASSRLQTDTQYF.

This clonotype was counted between two and nine times. This chain links TRBV20-1 with TRBJ2-1, with 9 bases fitting TRBD2. Germline assignment: CDR1 DFQATT and CDR2 SNEGSKA (reference sequence). CDR3 size: 14 residues. CDR3 nucleotide sequence: TGCAGCGCAGGTTGGGCGGGGGGGTCCAATGAGCAGTTCTTC. This sequence encodes CSAGWAGGSNEQFF.

On this clonotype itself: A much larger clone sits a single nucleotide away, making a read error possible. The chain employs TRBV5-4 and TRBJ2-7; D is uncertain. CDR3 length equals 16 residues. CDR1 is SGHNT and CDR2 is YYREEE in the germline V gene (reference sequence). Trimming stripped 0 bases from V and 0 bases from J, with 13 bases between. The CDR3 spells CASSLASVRDSYEQYF. In DNA form, the CDR3 reads TGTGCCAGCAGCTTGGCAAGCGTGAGAGACTCCTACGAGCAGTACTTC.

The chain carries TRBV4-2 and TRBJ2-3; 10 positions match TRBD2. The CDR3 spans 16 residues. Germline values: CDR1 LGHNA, CDR2 YNFKEQ. Germline trimming cut 4 bases from V and 6 bases from J; bases unmatched to any gene: 10. The CDR3 region is CASSPSPSGGPDTQYF. Here the CDR3 DNA reads TGTGCCAGCAGCCCCTCCCCTAGCGGGGGTCCGGATACGCAGTATTTT.

This clonotype was recorded at least ten times. The rearrangement links TRBV5-1 to TRBJ1-2; D remains ambiguous. The germline V gene has CDR1 SGHRS and CDR2 YFSETQ. V dropped 0 bases and J dropped 8 bases, with 11 bases sitting between them. The CDR3 is 13 amino acids. In nucleotides, the CDR3 is TGCGCCAGCAGCTTGGCAGGCAGATCAGGCTACACCTTC. Protein: CASSLAGRSGYTF.

The V and J genes are TRBV12-3 or TRBV12-4 and TRBJ1-6; TRBD1 agrees at 8 bases. The CDR3 length is 16 residues. Unmatched junction bases numbered 4, after V lost 6 bases and J lost 0 bases. The CDR3 sequence: CASRLTGVSYNSPLHF. The CDR3 nucleotides are TGTGCCAGCAGGCTGACAGGGGTCTCCTATAATTCACCCCTCCACTTT.

This clonotype has only a few counts. This clone may be a read error of a much larger clone one base away. This chain joins TRBV21-1 and TRBJ1-2. TRBV21-1 is a listed pseudogene. The CDR3 totals 15 residues. The CDR3 reads CASSGERTANYGYTF. CDR3 coding DNA: TGTGCCAGCAGCGGCGAGCGGACAGCTAACTATGGCTACACCTTC.